One sample yielded the 10 T cell receptor beta chains listed below, sequenced in a study of blood T cell repertoires in COVID-19. The table came from immunoSEQ multiplex PCR; TCRdb's copy has only in-frame clones and leaves some out. The table lists some 61,000 clones, roughly nine tenths of them singletons. What was sequenced was peripheral blood. The receptor set was obtained from a man aged 55 to 69 with acute or convalescent COVID-19.

V and J are TRBV27 and TRBJ2-7; weak D call: TRBD2 (6 bases). Trimming left V 6 bases short and J 2 bases short, with 17 bases between. Germline CDR1 and CDR2: MNHEY and SMNVEV (reference sequence). This CDR3 has 15 amino acids. The CDR3, as DNA: TGTGCCAGCAGGGAAGAACCGGGGGTCCCCTACGAGCAGTACTTC. This translates into CASREEPGVPYEQYF.

About this clone itself: Relative to the germline gene, one junction end is altered; a read error may explain this. V gene TRBV10-3 combines with J gene TRBJ2-2; D perhaps matches TRBD2 (6 bases). CDR1 and CDR2 from the germline V gene are ENHRY and SYGVKD. This CDR3 region has 15 residues. DNA for the CDR3: TGTGCCATCACTGAGGGGAGGAGGGCCTCCGGGGAGCTGTTTTTT. It yields the protein CAITEGRRASGELFF.

This sequence joins TRBV19 and TRBJ2-1; possibly TRBD2 for D (6 bases). Germline lookup yields CDR1 LNHDA and CDR2 SQIVND (reference sequence). V was pared by 5 bases and J by 0 bases, with 11 bases between. CDR3 length: 15 residues. CDR3 protein: CASSLARSSYNEQFF. CDR3 in DNA: TGTGCCAGTAGTCTAGCGAGGAGCTCCTACAATGAGCAGTTCTTC.

This clone was detected ten times or more. The gene calls are TRBV6-1 and TRBJ1-2; D not resolved. This CDR3 spans 13 amino acids. The germline gives CDR1 MNHNS, CDR2 SASEGT. V was cut by 0 bases and J by 9 bases, with 11 bases left in between. CDR3 in amino acids: CASSEARVRSYTF. The CDR3 DNA is TGTGCCAGCAGTGAAGCGCGAGTAAGAAGCTACACCTTC.

V is TRBV27 and J is TRBJ1-5, with D unclear. Trimming took off 0 bases at V and 2 bases at J, with 5 bases between the two ends. The CDR3 consists of 14 residues. Germline V CDR1 and CDR2: MNHEY, SMNVEV (reference sequence). CDR3 sequence reads: CASSLSYRNQPQHF. CDR3 nucleotides: TGTGCCAGCAGTTTATCTTATCGCAATCAGCCCCAGCATTTT.

This chain links TRBV6-5 with TRBJ2-1; possible D gene TRBD2, 5 bases. This CDR3 is 12 amino acids long. Germline V gene lookup returns CDR1 MNHEY and CDR2 SVGAGI. Trimming shortened V by 2 bases and J by 10 bases, and 9 bases separated the two germline ends. The CDR3: CASSYHSGEQFF. DNA for the CDR3: TGTGCCAGCAGTTACCATTCGGGGGAGCAGTTCTTC.

This sequence joins TRBV6-6 and TRBJ2-5; D is ambiguous. The CDR3 extends over 14 amino acids. Trimming shortened V by 4 bases and J by 1 base, and 10 bases separated the two germline ends. CDR1 is MNHNY, CDR2 SVGAGI, per germline (reference sequence). The CDR3 DNA sequence: TGTGCCAGCAGTTCAATTGGGCCCCAAGAGACCCAGTACTTC. Protein sequence: CASSSIGPQETQYF.

V and J are TRBV2 and TRBJ1-1, with a tentative D call TRBD1 (6 bases). The germline V and J ends were trimmed by 7 bases and 5 bases, with 14 bases remaining between them. CDR1 is SNHLY and CDR2 is FYNNEI in the germline V gene. The CDR3 is made up of 13 amino acids. The CDR3, as DNA: TGTGCCAGCACCGAAGGTAGGGGGACTGAAGCTTTCTTT. It translates to CASTEGRGTEAFF.

The V gene is TRBV25-1, the J gene TRBJ2-7, with D possibly TRBD1 on 6 matching bases. Germline V lookup: CDR1 MGHDK, CDR2 SYGVNS. The CDR3 has 15 amino acids. Trimming removed 4 bases at V and 2 bases at J, with 15 bases between. The CDR3 loop is CASSVPGGQAYEQYF. CDR3 sequence (DNA): TGTGCCAGCAGTGTCCCTGGGGGACAAGCCTACGAGCAGTACTTC.

The V and J genes are TRBV27 and TRBJ1-2, with D possibly TRBD1 on 6 matching bases. Germline-derived CDR1 and CDR2 are MNHEY and SMNVEV (reference sequence). V shed 0 bases and J shed 7 bases, with 6 bases lying between them. The CDR3 is made up of 12 amino acids. CDR3 region: CASSLSGGGYTF. The DNA of the CDR3 is TGTGCCAGCAGTTTATCAGGGGGTGGCTACACCTTC.